This passage covers 24 T cell receptor beta chains from one sample sequenced in a study of shared clonotypes between healthy human individuals. Using immunoSEQ multiplex PCR, the repertoire was profiled, and TCRdb retains in-frame clones only, with some absent. Altogether a few hundred thousand clones are present, 65% being singletons, with the ten largest covering 11%. Sequenced sample: memory CD4+ T cells sorted from blood. Described subset: CD45RA-negative fraction. The receptors were sampled from a man aged 30 to 45 in good health.

This clone came up many times. J is TRBJ2-2 and V is TRBV9; D unresolved. Germline CDR1 reads SGDLS; CDR2 reads YYNGEE. V lost 7 bases and J lost 10, with 23 bases in between. The CDR3 runs 15 residues. In DNA, the CDR3 is TGTGCCAGCGGAGATTCGAGTCGGATTGGTGAGGAGCTGTTTTTT. This sequence encodes CASGDSSRIGEELFF.

This clone was counted a few times. In the same sample, other DNA sequences code for this CDR3. The chain carries TRBV29-1 and TRBJ2-6; D unclear. The germline CDR1 and CDR2 sequences are SQVTM and ANQGSEA. V lost 4 bases to trimming and J lost 2 bases, with 3 bases between them. The CDR3 runs to 12 residues. CDR3 DNA: TGCAGCGTTGGAGCTGGGGCCAACGTCCTGACTTTC. This translates into CSVGAGANVLTF.

This chain uses TRBV7-8 with TRBJ1-1, with D perhaps matching TRBD1 (5 bases). The CDR3 covers 14 residues. V was clipped by 5 bases and J by 3 bases, with 13 bases between them. Germline CDR1 is SGHVS and CDR2 is FQNEAQ. The DNA of the CDR3 is TGTGCCAGCAGCCCTCGCGGGGGATACACTGAAGCTTTCTTT. Amino acids: CASSPRGGYTEAFF.

The chain has TRBV18 and TRBJ2-1, with 12 bases that match TRBD1. The CDR3 loop spans 17 amino acids. CDR1 is KGHSH, CDR2 LQKENI, per germline. With V trimmed by 4 bases and J by 5 bases, 9 bases remained unmatched. This CDR3 is CASSHRDRGLMDNEQFF. The CDR3 DNA reads as TGTGCCAGCTCACACCGGGACAGGGGGCTCATGGACAATGAGCAGTTCTTC.

The V call is TRBV27, the J call TRBJ2-6, with unresolved D. The germline V gene has CDR1 MNHEY and CDR2 SMNVEV (reference sequence). V dropped 6 bases and J dropped 0 bases, with 6 bases sitting between them. This CDR3 is built from 14 residues. The CDR3 loop reads CASSDLSGANVLTF. The CDR3 DNA reads TGTGCCAGCAGCGACCTCTCTGGGGCCAACGTCCTGACTTTC.

The chain links TRBV30 to TRBJ1-3; the D gene is possibly TRBD1 (6 bases). Germline V gene lookup returns CDR1 GTSNPN and CDR2 SVGIG (reference sequence). Between the trimmed V and J ends, which lost 4 bases and 0 bases, there was a span of 7 bases. This CDR3 is 13 amino acids long. The DNA for the CDR3 is TGTGCCTGGATGACAGGCTCTGGAAACACCATATATTTT. It is translated as CAWMTGSGNTIYF.

The rearrangement joins TRBV7-2 to TRBJ1-2; TRBD1 matches 7 bases. The CDR3 length is 13 residues. The germline V gene encodes CDR1 SGHTA and CDR2 FQGNSA. Germline trimming cut 1 base from V and 7 bases from J; bases unmatched to any gene: 3. In DNA form, the CDR3 reads TGTGCCAGCAGCTTAGAGGGACAGTCTGGCTACACCTTC. It is translated as CASSLEGQSGYTF.

The chain joins TRBV5-1 to TRBJ2-2; 12 nucleotides align to TRBD1. Germline V lookup: CDR1 SGHRS, CDR2 YFSETQ. J lost 4 bases, V lost 3 bases, and 7 bases had no gene match. The CDR3 contains 17 residues. The CDR3 nucleotides are TGCGCCAGCAGCTCGGAACCGGGACAGGGGGCCACCGGGGAGCTGTTTTTT. It translates to CASSSEPGQGATGELFF.

The gene calls are TRBV4-3 and TRBJ2-2; 13 bases match TRBD2. The germline V gene has CDR1 LGHNA and CDR2 YSLEER. The CDR3 consists of 20 residues. Trimming removed 5 bases from V and 6 bases from J; junction bases left unmatched: 18. The CDR3 region has the DNA TGCGCCAGCAGCTTTACGTTACCGGGACTAGCGGGGAGGAAGGCCGGGGAGCTGTTTTTT. As protein: CASSFTLPGLAGRKAGELFF.

This clone was observed a single time. For the CDR3, the DNA is TGTGCCAGCAGCTTAGATGTACTAGGGGAGAACACCGGGGAGCTGTTTTTT. Its protein is CASSLDVLGENTGELFF. V usage is TRBV11-3 and J usage is TRBJ2-2, with D tentatively TRBD1 or TRBD2 (5 bases each). In germline, CDR1 is SGHNT, CDR2 YENEEA. The CDR3 extends over 17 amino acids. Between the trimmed V and J ends, which lost 0 bases and 1 base, there was a span of 12 bases.

The chain uses TRBV11-2 and TRBJ1-2; no definite D call. Germline-derived CDR1 and CDR2 are SGHAT and FQNNGV. The CDR3 runs to 16 residues. V dropped 2 bases and J dropped 2 bases, with 15 bases sitting between them. This CDR3 is CASSLWSGRTNYGYTF. CDR3 nucleotides: TGTGCCAGCAGCTTATGGTCGGGGAGGACGAACTATGGCTACACCTTC.

CDR3 loop: CASSLGWTGDFYNEQFF. The CDR3 DNA reads TGTGCCAGCAGCTTAGGATGGACAGGGGATTTCTACAATGAGCAGTTCTTC. The rearrangement joins TRBV7-9 to TRBJ2-1; TRBD1 matches 9 bases. There are 17 residues in the CDR3. Germline values: CDR1 SEHNR, CDR2 FQNEAQ (reference sequence). V dropped 1 base and J dropped 3; count of bases not matched to a gene: 7.

V usage is TRBV29-1 and J usage is TRBJ1-1; D remains ambiguous. Trimming removed 3 bases at V and 0 bases at J, with 11 bases between. The length of the CDR3 is 14 residues. CDR1 SQVTM and CDR2 ANQGSEA come from the germline V gene. CDR3 region: CSVEVGHLNTEAFF. In nucleotides, the CDR3 is TGCAGCGTTGAGGTTGGCCACCTGAACACTGAAGCTTTCTTT.

This clone was recorded once. V usage is TRBV9 and J usage is TRBJ2-7, with D perhaps TRBD1 or TRBD2 (5 bases each). This CDR3 spans 16 amino acids. The ends were cut back, 3 bases at V and 0 bases at J, with 16 bases in the middle. The germline gives CDR1 SGDLS, CDR2 YYNGEE. The CDR3 bases are TGTGCCAGCAGCGAGAGAGGGGATCAGGGCTCCTACGAGCAGTACTTC. Translation: CASSERGDQGSYEQYF.

J is TRBJ2-3 and V is TRBV13, with D possibly TRBD1 on 6 matching bases. V was pared by 5 bases and J by 3 bases, with 15 bases between. Germline lookup yields CDR1 PRHDT and CDR2 FYEKMQ (reference sequence). The CDR3 sequence is 15 residues long. The CDR3: CASSLEPRGTDTQYF. The CDR3 coding sequence is TGTGCCAGCAGCCTAGAGCCAAGGGGGACAGATACGCAGTATTTT.

This clone was counted a single time. The chain recombines TRBV10-2 with TRBJ2-1, with 12 positions matching TRBD2. Germline V gene sequence: CDR1 WSHSY, CDR2 SAAADI. The V and J ends lost 5 bases and 2 bases, in that order; junction bases with no gene match: 1. CDR3 length: 15 residues. DNA for the CDR3: TGCGCCAGCAGTAGGACTAGCGGGACCTACAATGAGCAGTTCTTC. It codes for CASSRTSGTYNEQFF.

The V gene is TRBV18, the J gene TRBJ2-2; D might be TRBD2 (5 bases). Trimming took off 0 bases at V and 0 bases at J, with 8 bases between the two ends. CDR1 and CDR2 (germline): KGHSH, LQKENI. The length of the CDR3 is 16 residues. The CDR3 bases are TGTGCCAGCTCACCACCGCGGGCCGCGAACACCGGGGAGCTGTTTTTT. Translation gives CASSPPRAANTGELFF.

The J gene is TRBJ1-5, the V gene TRBV19; TRBD1 might be the D (6 bases). There are 14 residues in the CDR3. The germline V gene has CDR1 LNHDA and CDR2 SQIVND (reference sequence). Trimming pared 5 bases from V and 5 bases from J, leaving 13 bases between. The CDR3 protein is CASSQGQFYQPQHF. CDR3 nucleotide sequence: TGTGCCAGTAGTCAAGGACAGTTTTATCAGCCCCAGCATTTT.

V and J are TRBV15 and TRBJ2-7; 8 positions match TRBD1. V lost 4 bases, J lost 4 bases, and 12 bases stayed unmatched. Germline values: CDR1 LNHNV, CDR2 YYDKDF (reference sequence). CDR3 size: 16 residues. The CDR3 here is CATSNRPFRGRYEQYF. The CDR3 coding sequence is TGTGCCACCAGCAACCGACCTTTCAGGGGGCGGTACGAGCAGTACTTC. Full variable domain (missing parts from reference TRBV15 and TRBJ2-7): DAMVIQNPRYQVTQFGKPVTLSCSQTLNHNVMYWYQQKSSQAPKLLFHYYDKDFNNEADTPDNFQSRRPNTSFCFLDIRSPGLGDTAMYLCATSNRPFRGRYEQYFGPGTRLTVT.

This clone was seen more than once but under ten times. Distinct nucleotide sequences in the sample also encode this CDR3. The chain carries TRBV18 and TRBJ2-7; TRBD1 might be the D (5 bases). Germline CDR1 and CDR2: KGHSH and LQKENI. The CDR3 loop spans 12 amino acids. V lost 1 base and J lost 5, with 6 bases in between. The CDR3: CASSPLGDEQYF. The CDR3 DNA reads as TGTGCCAGCTCACCACTAGGGGACGAGCAGTACTTC.

This clone was recorded a few times. The CDR3 here is CASSVTSGGNEQFF. Here the CDR3 DNA reads TGTGCCAGCAGTGTGACTAGCGGTGGCAATGAGCAGTTCTTC. The chain recombines TRBV2 with TRBJ2-1, with 9 positions matching TRBD2. Trimming removed 4 bases from V and 6 bases from J; junction bases left unmatched: 4. The germline V gene has CDR1 SNHLY and CDR2 FYNNEI. This CDR3 comprises 14 residues.

The chain is built from TRBV7-9 and TRBJ2-3; D gene unclear. The CDR3 runs to 15 residues. Trimming left V 4 bases short and J 2 bases short, with 13 bases between. CDR1 and CDR2 from the germline V gene are SEHNR and FQNEAQ (reference sequence). The CDR3 bases are TGTGCCAGCAGCTCCCAACTAACTCTCACAGATACGCAGTATTTT. Encoded protein: CASSSQLTLTDTQYF.

This chain links TRBV12-5 with TRBJ2-1; D ambiguous. Germline CDR1 and CDR2: LGHNT and FRNRAP. Trimming took off 1 base at V and 7 bases at J, with 8 bases between the two ends. This CDR3 contains 13 residues. CDR3 DNA: TGTGCTAGTGGTTTGGCCCTAAGTAATGAGCAGTTCTTC. This encodes CASGLALSNEQFF.

The J gene is TRBJ2-7, the V gene TRBV5-1; D is uncertain. V was cut by 3 bases and J by 0 bases, with 7 bases left in between. CDR3 length: 13 amino acids. Germline CDR1 and CDR2: SGHRS and YFSETQ. The CDR3 bases are TGCGCCAGCAGCTGGGCCAGCTCCTACGAGCAGTACTTC. This encodes CASSWASSYEQYF.